The T cell receptor (beta chain) described here comes from a study of cytomegalovirus exposure and HLA in healthy donors. General observations from the study: Beyond CMV serostatus, there was no information to go on about immune exposure.

The PCR had 60 Vbeta and 13 Jbeta primers. Profiled with immunoSEQ multiplex PCR; TCRdb holds only in-frame clones, not every one. The sample consists of 50,000 to 70,000 clones, 55% to 65% of them appearing once. Healthy bone marrow donors made up the donor group. This clone showed up just a few times. Its antigen is not identified. The sequence was collected from a man younger than 45 in good health and CMV-seronegative. Sequencing was done on a sample of PBMCs.

This CDR3 reads CASSALLATLSEQYF. As DNA, the CDR3 is TGTGCCAGCAGTGCGTTACTAGCAACGCTTTCGGAGCAGTACTTC. The chain has TRBV2 and TRBJ2-7; D perhaps matches TRBD2 (6 bases). Trimming shortened V by 4 bases and J by 7 bases, and 20 bases separated the two germline ends. Germline V lookup: CDR1 SNHLY, CDR2 FYNNEI. CDR3 length: 15 residues.